The 18 T cell receptor beta chains presented below share a single source sample, sequenced in a study of identical twins. In TCRdb, the 5' RACE reads were re-called with MiXCR into one record per CDR3 protein. This table holds 250,000 to 300,000 distinct CDR3 sequences, less than 9.5% found once. These records were also assigned to another study, of yellow fever vaccine responses in identical twins.

The material sequenced was CD8+ T cells sorted from blood. The receptors were sampled from a woman aged 18-30 years in good health.

The genes are TRBV7-6 and TRBJ2-5; possible D gene TRBD1, 5 bases. CDR3 length: 15 residues. CDR1 SGHVS and CDR2 FNYEAQ come from the germline V gene. V lost 1 base to trimming and J lost 4 bases, with 13 bases between them. The CDR3 is CASSLDSGIGETQYF. The CDR3 DNA sequence: TGTGCCAGCAGCTTAGATTCAGGGATAGGAGAGACCCAGTACTTC. Together with reference TRBV7-6 and TRBJ2-5, the CDR3 gives the full variable domain: GAGVSQSPRYKVTKRGQDVALRCDPISGHVSLYWYRQALGQGPEFLTYFNYEAQQDKSGLPNDRFSAERPEGSISTLTIQRTEQRDSAMYRCASSLDSGIGETQYFGPGTRLLVL.

The chain uses TRBV28 and TRBJ1-5; D is possibly TRBD1 (6 bases). This CDR3 region has 16 residues. Germline CDR1 MDHEN, CDR2 SYDVKM. The V end lost 3 bases, the J end lost 5 bases, and 17 bases lay between the germline ends. This CDR3 is CASSFHNREEDQPQHF. The CDR3 DNA reads as TGTGCCAGCAGTTTTCATAACAGGGAAGAGGATCAGCCCCAGCATTTT.

The chain is built from TRBV7-9 and TRBJ1-2; D perhaps matches TRBD1 (6 bases). This CDR3 comprises 16 residues. Trimming took off 4 bases at V and 5 bases at J, with 20 bases between the two ends. Germline-derived CDR1 and CDR2 are SEHNR and FQNEAQ (reference sequence). CDR3 amino acids: CASSSTLTGKQYGYTF. In DNA form, the CDR3 reads TGTGCCAGCAGCTCCACCCTAACAGGGAAACAATATGGCTACACCTTC. Using reference TRBV7-9 and TRBJ1-2 for the parts outside the CDR3, the full variable domain is DTGVSQNPRHKITKRGQNVTFRCDPISEHNRLYWYRQTLGQGPEFLTYFQNEAQLEKSRLLSDRFSAERPKGSFSTLEIQRTEQGDSAMYLCASSSTLTGKQYGYTFGSGTRLTVV.

In its sample, this clonotype was seen once. The V call is TRBV20-1, the J call TRBJ2-1; 8 bases fit TRBD2. This CDR3 has 15 residues. The ends lost 6 bases at V and 6 bases at J; junction bases unmatched: 13. The V gene's germline CDR1 is DFQATT and CDR2 SNEGSKA (reference sequence). CDR3 bases: TGCAGTGCCACATCCGGGACTAGTGGGGGCAATGAGCAGTTCTTC. This gives the protein CSATSGTSGGNEQFF.

This clonotype was picked up many times. The chain links TRBV7-4 to TRBJ1-1, with 7 bases aligning to TRBD1. The V gene's germline CDR1 is SGHVT and CDR2 SQSDAQ. The CDR3 has 14 residues. V dropped 3 bases and J dropped 1; count of bases not matched to a gene: 2. CDR3 nucleotides: TGTGCCAGCAGCTTCGGGGACAGGAACACTGAAGCTTTCTTT. This sequence encodes CASSFGDRNTEAFF.

The chain employs TRBV20-1 and TRBJ1-2, with D perhaps TRBD1 (6 bases). The ends were cut back, 1 base at V and 3 bases at J, with 9 bases in the middle. CDR3 length: 13 residues. Germline CDR1 DFQATT, CDR2 SNEGSKA (reference sequence). This CDR3 reads CSARGDIDYGYTF. CDR3 coding DNA: TGCAGTGCTAGAGGGGACATAGACTATGGCTACACCTTC.

There are many counts of this clonotype. The V and J genes are TRBV7-8 and TRBJ2-7; D ambiguous. The germline V gene encodes CDR1 SGHVS and CDR2 FQNEAQ. The CDR3 length is 14 residues. Between the trimmed V and J ends, which lost 1 base and 2 bases, there was a span of 9 bases. The CDR3 is CASSLVRFPYEQYF. In nucleotides, the CDR3 is TGTGCCAGCAGCTTAGTGAGATTCCCCTACGAGCAGTACTTC.

This clonotype was seen repeatedly, ten times or more. This CDR3 is CASSGRAGGPDTQYF. In nucleotides, the CDR3 is TGTGCCAGCTCAGGTAGAGCGGGAGGGCCAGATACGCAGTATTTT. V and J are TRBV18 and TRBJ2-3; 10 positions agree with TRBD2. The ends lost 5 bases at V and 4 bases at J; junction bases unmatched: 6. This CDR3 is 15 amino acids long. Germline CDR1 KGHSH, CDR2 LQKENI. Drawing the rest from reference TRBV18 and TRBJ2-3, the complete variable domain is NAGVMQNPRHLVRRRGQEARLRCSPMKGHSHVYWYRQLPEEGLKFMVYLQKENIIDESGMPKERFSAEFPKEGPSILRIQQVVRGDSAAYFCASSGRAGGPDTQYFGPGTRLTVL.

The J gene is TRBJ2-7, the V gene TRBV19; perhaps TRBD1 as D (5 bases). This CDR3 spans 13 amino acids. The V end lost 1 base, the J end lost 3 bases, and 7 bases lay between the germline ends. The germline V gene encodes CDR1 LNHDA and CDR2 SQIVND (reference sequence). The CDR3 reads CASSIGRGYEQYF. CDR3 in DNA: TGTGCCAGTAGTATAGGAAGGGGCTACGAGCAGTACTTC.

V and J are TRBV10-3 and TRBJ2-1; 8 bases align to TRBD1. Germline V gene data show CDR1 as ENHRY and CDR2 as SYGVKD. This CDR3 spans 17 amino acids. The V gene end was trimmed by 3 bases and the J gene end by 0 bases; junction bases not matched to a gene: 7. In DNA, the CDR3 is TGTGCCATCAGTGACTGGACAGGGCGTAGCTCCTACAATGAGCAGTTCTTC. Translation gives CAISDWTGRSSYNEQFF.

This clonotype was detected many times. The J gene is TRBJ2-7, the V gene TRBV29-1, with TRBD1 matching over 9 bases. Per germline, CDR1 SQVTM and CDR2 ANQGSEA. V dropped 5 bases and J dropped 3; count of bases not matched to a gene: 8. The CDR3 runs 14 residues. CDR3 residues: CSVTSGTGFYEQYF. The CDR3 DNA sequence: TGCAGCGTTACCTCCGGGACAGGGTTCTACGAGCAGTACTTC.

This clonotype was recorded a few times. This rearrangement joins TRBV20-1 to TRBJ2-1; the match to TRBD2 covers 8 bases. CDR3 size: 13 residues. The V segment lost 5 bases and the J segment 3 bases; nucleotides outside the gene matches: 3. Germline values: CDR1 DFQATT, CDR2 SNEGSKA (reference sequence). CDR3 nucleotides: TGCAGTGCTCGGGGGGGGAACTACAATGAGCAGTTCTTC. Protein: CSARGGNYNEQFF.

A few counts support this clonotype. The V call is TRBV12-3 or TRBV12-4, the J call TRBJ2-3; tentatively, D is TRBD2 (7 bases). V gave up 4 bases and J gave up 4 bases, with 15 bases separating them. This CDR3 spans 15 amino acids. The CDR3 sequence: CASSSGGGSPDTQYF. The DNA of the CDR3 is TGTGCCAGCAGTTCCGGGGGCGGGAGCCCAGATACGCAGTATTTT.

There are many counts of this clonotype. The chain is built from TRBV20-1 and TRBJ2-7; 8 bases are shared with TRBD2. V gave up 0 bases and J gave up 0 bases; unmatched junction bases: 1. Per the germline V gene, CDR1 is DFQATT and CDR2 is SNEGSKA (reference sequence). The CDR3 is made up of 14 amino acids. This chain's CDR3 is CSARDREGSYEQYF. For the CDR3, the DNA is TGCAGTGCTAGAGATCGGGAGGGCTCCTACGAGCAGTACTTC.

The chain links TRBV20-1 to TRBJ2-7; D call uncertain. The CDR3 runs 12 residues. V shed 0 bases and J shed 6 bases, with 9 bases lying between them. Germline CDR1 and CDR2: DFQATT and SNEGSKA (reference sequence). The CDR3 region is CSARDLGVEQYF. For the CDR3, the DNA is TGCAGTGCTAGAGATCTGGGCGTCGAGCAGTACTTC.

This clonotype was found many times. The chain combines TRBV4-2 with TRBJ2-7, with a tentative D call TRBD1 (6 bases). The CDR3 loop spans 15 amino acids. Trimming cost V 2 bases and J 4 bases, with 15 bases left between them. The germline gives CDR1 LGHNA, CDR2 YNFKEQ. The CDR3 nucleotides read TGTGCCAGCAGCCAAAGGTCAGGGGAGTCATACGAGCAGTACTTC. Its translation: CASSQRSGESYEQYF.

Comment on this clonotype: An end of the junction differs from the germline gene, which may be a read error. The chain combines TRBV3-1 with TRBJ2-3; 8 bases are a match to TRBD2. The CDR3 consists of 17 residues. Germline CDR1 is LGHDT and CDR2 is YNNKEL (reference sequence). CDR3 region: CASSQKGTGGQGDTRYF. CDR3 nucleotides: TGTGCCAGCAGCCAAAAGGGGACGGGGGGGCAAGGAGATACGCGGTATTTT.

This clonotype turned up a few times. The J gene is TRBJ1-2, the V gene TRBV4-3; perhaps TRBD1 as D (6 bases). This CDR3 is built from 17 residues. Germline loops: CDR1 LGHNA, CDR2 YSLEER. V gave up 0 bases and J gave up 1 base, with 15 bases separating them. The CDR3 bases are TGCGCCAGCAGCCAAGATAGGTCGGGGGCCGGTAACTATGGCTACACCTTC. As protein: CASSQDRSGAGNYGYTF.